This T cell receptor beta chain was documented in a study of neurological immune-mediated disorders. This clonotype occurred many times. CDR1 is SEHNR, CDR2 FQNEAQ, per germline (reference sequence). The CDR3 is 14 amino acids. V was shortened by 3 bases and J by 7 bases, with 10 bases between the two germline ends. Template-switch 5'RACE cDNA synthesis added a 10-nucleotide unique molecular identifier. A single run covered 15-18 subjects with over 190 million TCR-beta sequences. TCRdb itself ran the 5' RACE reads through MiXCR, one entry per CDR3 protein. The table lists tens of thousands of distinct CDR3 sequences, about 9.4% of them singletons, with 1.8% in the top ten.

The receptor was isolated from a man aged 40-49 years in good health. This chain connects TRBV7-9 to TRBJ1-6, with D tentatively TRBD1 (5 bases). The source material was PBMCs. DNA of the CDR3: TGTGCCAGCAGCTTCAGGGAGGGCAATTCACCCCTCCACTTT. Amino acids: CASSFREGNSPLHF.